Below are 28 T cell receptor beta chains sequenced from a single sample in a study of blood T cell repertoires in COVID-19. Some clones are missing from TCRdb's copy, which holds only in-frame ones; the method was immunoSEQ multiplex PCR. The sample shows around 55,000 clones, 90% of them seen only once. The sequenced material came from peripheral blood. These receptors came from a man aged 35 to 55 with acute or convalescent COVID-19.

V is TRBV24-1 and J is TRBJ2-1; perhaps TRBD1 as D (5 bases). CDR3 length: 15 amino acids. Germline CDR1 and CDR2: KGHDR and SFDVKD. With 3 bases removed from V and 0 bases from J, the gap between germline ends came to 8 bases. Here the CDR3 reads CATSDLDSSYNEQFF. The CDR3 nucleotides are TGTGCCACCAGTGATCTTGACAGCTCCTACAATGAGCAGTTCTTC.

The V and J genes are TRBV18 and TRBJ2-1; 14 positions match TRBD2. The CDR3 sequence is 16 residues long. Germline assignment: CDR1 KGHSH and CDR2 LQKENI. V was clipped by 2 bases and J by 6 bases; unmatched bases: 3. The CDR3 region is CASSPDGTSGSNEQFF. CDR3 DNA: TGTGCCAGCTCACCAGACGGGACTAGCGGGAGCAATGAGCAGTTCTTC.

This chain links TRBV18 with TRBJ1-2; 8 positions agree with TRBD1. J lost 0 bases, V lost 6 bases, and 3 bases had no gene match. CDR3 size: 14 residues. CDR1 and CDR2 (germline): KGHSH, LQKENI. CDR3 amino acids: CASSSTGANYGYTF. CDR3 nucleotide sequence: TGTGCCAGCTCGTCGACAGGGGCTAACTATGGCTACACCTTC.

This sequence joins TRBV5-1 and TRBJ2-1; perhaps TRBD1 as D (5 bases). V was pared by 1 base and J by 10 bases, with 12 bases between. CDR1 is SGHRS and CDR2 is YFSETQ in the germline V gene. The CDR3 is 13 residues long. CDR3 sequence: CASSLLGAEEQFF. CDR3 nucleotide sequence: TGCGCCAGCAGCTTGCTTGGGGCGGAGGAGCAGTTCTTC.

This chain links TRBV30 with TRBJ1-1; 9 bases are shared with TRBD1. Trimming at V came to 6 bases and at J to 3 bases, leaving 5 bases not matched to a gene. The germline CDR1 and CDR2 sequences are GTSNPN and SVGIG (reference sequence). There are 13 residues in the CDR3. CDR3 loop: CACIRDRDTEAFF. The CDR3 DNA follows: TGTGCCTGCATACGGGACAGGGACACTGAAGCTTTCTTT.

V and J are TRBV6-2 or TRBV6-3 and TRBJ1-3; D may be TRBD1 (6 bases). Germline V CDR1 and CDR2: MNHEY, SVGEGT. CDR3 length: 14 amino acids. V lost 2 bases and J 3 bases, leaving 8 bases between the germline ends. CDR3 region: CASSYGTIGNTIYF. The CDR3 DNA reads as TGTGCCAGCAGTTACGGGACAATTGGAAACACCATATATTTT.

The table lists this clone with a count of one. The chain links TRBV30 to TRBJ1-4; perhaps TRBD1 as D (6 bases). CDR1 is GTSNPN and CDR2 is SVGIG in the germline V gene (reference sequence). Deletions cut 3 bases from V and 2 bases from J, with 10 bases between. This CDR3 has 14 residues. CDR3 sequence (DNA): TGTGCCTGGAGGGCGAGGGGGACTAATGAAAAACTGTTTTTT. This translates into CAWRARGTNEKLFF. The full variable domain, its missing parts supplied by reference TRBV30 and TRBJ1-4, is SQTIHQWPATLVQPVGSPLSLECTVEGTSNPNLYWYRQAAGRGLQLLFYSVGIGQISSEVPQNLSASRPQDRQFILSSKKLLLSDSGFYLCAWRARGTNEKLFFGSGTQLSVL.

The chain links TRBV2 to TRBJ1-2; D is uncertain. Trimming removed 6 bases from V and 8 bases from J, with 19 bases in between. Germline values: CDR1 SNHLY, CDR2 FYNNEI. The CDR3 contains 14 residues. The CDR3 DNA is TGTGCCAGCAGCCGTAACTCCGAGGCCGGAGGCTACACCTTC. Translated, it gives CASSRNSEAGGYTF.

This clone was detected only a few times. This chain uses TRBV6-2 or TRBV6-3 with TRBJ1-2; the D is unclear. V was trimmed by 4 bases and J by 7 bases, leaving 7 bases between them. The CDR3 runs 11 residues. Germline values: CDR1 MNHEY, CDR2 SVGEGT. DNA of the CDR3: TGTGCCAGCAGTTTCTGGGCTGGCTACACCTTC. Protein product: CASSFWAGYTF.

This sequence joins TRBV19 and TRBJ1-4; the D is unclear. V gave up 4 bases and J gave up 0 bases, with 18 bases separating them. Germline CDR1 reads LNHDA; CDR2 reads SQIVND (reference sequence). The CDR3 extends over 18 amino acids. This CDR3 reads CASSNRPLEVTTNEKLFF. CDR3 sequence (DNA): TGTGCCAGTAGTAATCGTCCGCTAGAGGTTACAACTAATGAAAAACTGTTTTTT.

The J gene is TRBJ2-3, the V gene TRBV19; TRBD2 agrees at 13 bases. This CDR3 spans 19 amino acids. V shed 4 bases, J shed 0 bases, and the junction held 10 bases outside the gene matches. The germline V gene encodes CDR1 LNHDA and CDR2 SQIVND (reference sequence). The CDR3 DNA is TGTGCCAGTAGTACCAAGAGACTAGCGGGAGGCCATAGCACAGATACGCAGTATTTT. Protein sequence: CASSTKRLAGGHSTDTQYF.

The chain has TRBV19 and TRBJ1-1; 7 bases match TRBD1. V gave up 5 bases and J gave up 9 bases; unmatched junction bases: 12. This CDR3 has 14 residues. Germline V lookup: CDR1 LNHDA, CDR2 SQIVND (reference sequence). CDR3 sequence (DNA): TGTGCCAGTAGTGACCGACAGGGAATGCGGAAAGCTTTCTTT. Amino acids: CASSDRQGMRKAFF.

This clone was found once. This chain uses TRBV5-1 with TRBJ1-1; possible D gene TRBD1, 6 bases. Between the trimmed V and J ends, which lost 4 bases and 4 bases, there was a span of 17 bases. Germline V gene lookup returns CDR1 SGHRS and CDR2 YFSETQ. This CDR3 spans 15 amino acids. Here the CDR3 reads CASSVGTIRGTEAFF. The CDR3, as DNA: TGCGCCAGCAGCGTCGGGACAATTCGAGGCACTGAAGCTTTCTTT.

CDR3 amino acids: CASSFDRKTNEKLFF. Here the CDR3 DNA reads TGTGCCAGCAGTTTCGACAGGAAGACTAATGAAAAACTGTTTTTT. The V and J genes are TRBV5-6 and TRBJ1-4; maybe TRBD1 (6 bases). Germline-derived CDR1 and CDR2 are SGHDT and YYEEEE. The CDR3 is 15 amino acids. Trimming cost V 5 bases and J 2 bases, with 13 bases left between them.

The CDR3 DNA follows: TGTGCCAGTAGTACCACTAGCGGGAGGCCAAATGAGCAGTTCTTC. Its protein is CASSTTSGRPNEQFF. The V and J genes are TRBV19 and TRBJ2-1; 12 bases map to TRBD2. The CDR3 contains 15 residues. V shed 4 bases and J 7 bases; nucleotides not matched to a gene: 5. Germline-derived CDR1 and CDR2 are LNHDA and SQIVND (reference sequence). Supplemented by reference TRBV19 and TRBJ2-1, the full variable domain reads DGGITQSPKYLFRKEGQNVTLSCEQNLNHDAMYWYRQDPGQGLRLIYYSQIVNDFQKGDIAEGYSVSREKKESFPLTVTSAQKNPTAFYLCASSTTSGRPNEQFFGPGTRLTVL.

J is TRBJ1-1 and V is TRBV24-1; no firm D call. The CDR3 extends over 12 amino acids. V gave up 4 bases and J gave up 2 bases, with 4 bases separating them. CDR1 and CDR2 from the germline V gene are KGHDR and SFDVKD. The CDR3 loop reads CATSDLNTEAFF. In DNA, the CDR3 is TGTGCCACCAGTGACCTTAACACTGAAGCTTTCTTT.

The chain recombines TRBV5-6 with TRBJ2-7, with D perhaps matching TRBD2 (5 bases). Trimming stripped 2 bases from V and 7 bases from J, with 19 bases between. The CDR3 totals 15 residues. Germline V gene sequence: CDR1 SGHDT, CDR2 YYEEEE. This CDR3 is CASSLGPLEGQEQYF. The CDR3 DNA reads TGTGCCAGCAGCTTAGGACCGCTTGAGGGTCAAGAGCAGTACTTC.

The chain carries TRBV18 and TRBJ2-1, with 9 bases lining up with TRBD1. Germline V CDR1 and CDR2: KGHSH, LQKENI. This CDR3 has 14 residues. Trimming at V came to 3 bases and at J to 9 bases, leaving 6 bases not matched to a gene. CDR3 sequence reads: CASSPTGGVREQFF. CDR3 nucleotides: TGTGCCAGCTCACCGACAGGGGGGGTTCGTGAGCAGTTCTTC.

The chain carries TRBV27 and TRBJ1-1; no clear D gene. Trimming removed 8 bases from V and 6 bases from J, with 19 bases in between. In germline, CDR1 is MNHEY, CDR2 SMNVEV (reference sequence). The CDR3 runs 14 residues. CDR3 DNA sequence: TGTGCCAGCTGCCCGGCGGGCCGCAGATCTGAAGCTTTCTTT. Translated, it gives CASCPAGRRSEAFF.

This clone occurred a few times. The CDR3 reads CASSLQGTVLGTDTQYF. The DNA for the CDR3 is TGTGCCAGCAGCCTCCAAGGGACAGTCCTGGGCACAGATACGCAGTATTTT. The chain links TRBV7-9 to TRBJ2-3; 7 bases agree with TRBD1. The V gene end was trimmed by 5 bases and the J gene end by 1 base; junction bases not matched to a gene: 12. The CDR3 covers 17 residues. Germline V gene lookup returns CDR1 SEHNR and CDR2 FQNEAQ (reference sequence).

V and J are TRBV23-1 and TRBJ2-2; possibly TRBD1 for D (6 bases). TRBV23-1 counts as an open reading frame of uncertain function. The CDR3 length is 14 residues. With 10 bases removed from V and 0 bases from J, the gap between germline ends came to 12 bases. As DNA, the CDR3 is TGCGCCACCCGGACAGCCGCGAACACCGGGGAGCTGTTTTTT. Translating it yields CATRTAANTGELFF.

The rearrangement uses TRBV25-1 and TRBJ1-5; D gene ambiguous. The V gene's germline CDR1 is MGHDK and CDR2 SYGVNS. V was clipped by 4 bases and J by 0 bases, with 7 bases between them. CDR3 size: 14 residues. The CDR3 spells CASSADNSNQPQHF. The CDR3 bases are TGTGCCAGCAGTGCAGACAATAGCAATCAGCCCCAGCATTTT.

The V gene is TRBV3-1 (or the pseudogene TRBV3-2), the J gene TRBJ2-5; 8 bases are shared with TRBD2. Germline V gene sequence: CDR1 LGHDT, CDR2 YNNKEL (reference sequence). J was trimmed by 2 bases and V by 1 base; bases with no gene match: 3. The length of the CDR3 is 15 residues. For the CDR3, the DNA is TGTGCCAGCAGCCAAGGTAGCGGGGTACAAGAGACCCAGTACTTC. Translating gives CASSQGSGVQETQYF.

The chain employs TRBV4-1 and TRBJ1-4, with 7 nucleotides matching TRBD1. The length of the CDR3 is 13 residues. V shed 6 bases, J shed 11 bases, and the junction held 9 bases outside the gene matches. Germline V gives CDR1 MGHRA, CDR2 YSYEKL. CDR3 nucleotide sequence: TGCGCCAGCAGTACCAGGGGGAAGACGAAACTGTTTTTT. Amino acid sequence: CASSTRGKTKLFF.

V usage is TRBV7-2 and J usage is TRBJ2-3; D is undetermined. This CDR3 is 15 amino acids long. Germline-derived CDR1 and CDR2 are SGHTA and FQGNSA. Trimming pared 1 base from V and 6 bases from J, leaving 14 bases between. CDR3 region: CASSLVVNDADTQYF. CDR3 nucleotides: TGTGCCAGCAGCTTAGTGGTCAACGATGCGGATACGCAGTATTTT.

The V and J genes are TRBV12-5 and TRBJ2-4; 7 bases align to TRBD1. The CDR3 consists of 15 residues. J lost 1 base, V lost 8 bases, and 8 bases had no gene match. From germline, CDR1 is LGHNT and CDR2 FRNRAP. The CDR3, as DNA: TGTGCTAGTATGTCAGGGGGTGGCGCCAAAAACATTCAGTACTTC. It specifies CASMSGGGAKNIQYF.

The chain is built from TRBV6-5 and TRBJ1-6, with a weak D call TRBD1 (5 bases). In germline, CDR1 is MNHEY, CDR2 SVGAGI. V gave up 8 bases and J gave up 1 base, with 12 bases separating them. There are 15 residues in the CDR3. CDR3 protein: CASRLGASYNSPLHF. In DNA form, the CDR3 reads TGTGCCAGCCGTCTTGGGGCGTCCTATAATTCACCCCTCCACTTT.

This chain connects TRBV19 to TRBJ2-2; 8 bases match TRBD2. This CDR3 comprises 15 residues. Germline CDR1 is LNHDA and CDR2 is SQIVND (reference sequence). J lost 5 bases, V lost 7 bases, and 9 bases had no gene match. The CDR3 here is CASTGLAFTTGELFF. CDR3 sequence (DNA): TGTGCCAGTACCGGACTAGCTTTTACGACCGGGGAGCTGTTTTTT.